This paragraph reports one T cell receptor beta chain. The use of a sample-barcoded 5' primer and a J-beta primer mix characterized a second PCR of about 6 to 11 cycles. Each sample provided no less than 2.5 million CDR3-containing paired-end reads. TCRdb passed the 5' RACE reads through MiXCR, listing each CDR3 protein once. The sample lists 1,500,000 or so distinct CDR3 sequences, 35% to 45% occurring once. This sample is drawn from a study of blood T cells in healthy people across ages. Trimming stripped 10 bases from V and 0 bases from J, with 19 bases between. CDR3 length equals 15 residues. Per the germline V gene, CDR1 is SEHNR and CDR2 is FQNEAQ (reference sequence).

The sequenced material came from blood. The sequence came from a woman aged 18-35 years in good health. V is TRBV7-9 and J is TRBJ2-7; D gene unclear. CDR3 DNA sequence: TGTGCCATATCTAGAGGTCTGGCGAGCTCCTACGAGCAGTACTTC. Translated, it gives CAISRGLASSYEQYF. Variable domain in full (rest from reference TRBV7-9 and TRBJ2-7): DTGVSQNPRHKITKRGQNVTFRCDPISEHNRLYWYRQTLGQGPEFLTYFQNEAQLEKSRLLSDRFSAERPKGSFSTLEIQRTEQGDSAMYLCAISRGLASSYEQYFGPGTRLTVT.